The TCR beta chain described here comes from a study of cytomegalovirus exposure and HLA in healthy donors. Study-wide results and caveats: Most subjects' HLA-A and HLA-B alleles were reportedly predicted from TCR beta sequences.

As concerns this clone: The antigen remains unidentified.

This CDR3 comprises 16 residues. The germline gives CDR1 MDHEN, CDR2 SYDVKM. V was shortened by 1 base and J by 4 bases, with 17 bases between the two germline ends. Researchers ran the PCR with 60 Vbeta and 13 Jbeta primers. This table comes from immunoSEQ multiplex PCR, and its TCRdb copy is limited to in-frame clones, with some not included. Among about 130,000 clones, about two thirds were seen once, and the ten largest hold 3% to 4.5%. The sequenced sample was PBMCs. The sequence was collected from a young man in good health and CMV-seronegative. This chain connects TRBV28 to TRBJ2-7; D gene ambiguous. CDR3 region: CASSLYPRSGSYEQYF. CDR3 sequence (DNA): TGTGCCAGCAGTTTATACCCGAGATCCGGTTCTTACGAGCAGTACTTC.